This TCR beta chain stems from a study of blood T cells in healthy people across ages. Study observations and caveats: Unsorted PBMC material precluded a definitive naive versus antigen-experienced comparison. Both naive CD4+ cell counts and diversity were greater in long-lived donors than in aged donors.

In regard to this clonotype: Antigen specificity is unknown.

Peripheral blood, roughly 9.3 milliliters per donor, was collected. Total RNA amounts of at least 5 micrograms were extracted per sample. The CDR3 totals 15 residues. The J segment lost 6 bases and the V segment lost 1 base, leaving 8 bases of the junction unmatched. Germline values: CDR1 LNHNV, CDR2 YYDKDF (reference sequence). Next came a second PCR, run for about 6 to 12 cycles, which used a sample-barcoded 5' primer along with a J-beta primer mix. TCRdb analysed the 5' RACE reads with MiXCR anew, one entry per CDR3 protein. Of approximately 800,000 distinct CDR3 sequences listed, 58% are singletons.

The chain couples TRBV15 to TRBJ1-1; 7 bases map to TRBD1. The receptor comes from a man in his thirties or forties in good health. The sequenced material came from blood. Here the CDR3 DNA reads TGTGCCACCAGCAGAGGTACAGGGGAGATGGCTGAAGCTTTCTTT. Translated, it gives CATSRGTGEMAEAFF.